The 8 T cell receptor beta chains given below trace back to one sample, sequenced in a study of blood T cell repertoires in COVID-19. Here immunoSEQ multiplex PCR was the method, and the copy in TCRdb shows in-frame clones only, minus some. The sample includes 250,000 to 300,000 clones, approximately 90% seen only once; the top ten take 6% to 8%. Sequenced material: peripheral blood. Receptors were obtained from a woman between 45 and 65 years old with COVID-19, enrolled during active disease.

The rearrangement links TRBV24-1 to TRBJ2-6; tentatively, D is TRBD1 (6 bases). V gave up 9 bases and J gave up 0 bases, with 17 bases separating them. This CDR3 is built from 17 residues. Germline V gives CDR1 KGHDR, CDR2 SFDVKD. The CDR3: CATAGTQRISGANVLTF. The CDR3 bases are TGTGCCACCGCCGGGACACAAAGGATCTCTGGGGCCAACGTCCTGACTTTC.

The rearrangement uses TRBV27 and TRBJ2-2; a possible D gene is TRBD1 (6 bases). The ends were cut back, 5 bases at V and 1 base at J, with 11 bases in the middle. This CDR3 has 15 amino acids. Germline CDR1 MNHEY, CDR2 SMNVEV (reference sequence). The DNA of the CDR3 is TGTGCCAGCAGTCTGTGGACAGTGAACACCGGGGAGCTGTTTTTT. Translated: CASSLWTVNTGELFF.

The CDR3 nucleotides are TGTGCCAGCAGGGGCTTATTGGACAACACCTACGAGCAGTACTTC. Its protein product is CASRGLLDNTYEQYF. The chain links TRBV7-2 to TRBJ2-7; D perhaps matches TRBD1 (5 bases). The CDR3 runs 15 residues. Germline-derived CDR1 and CDR2 are SGHTA and FQGNSA. The germline V and J ends were trimmed by 6 bases and 2 bases, with 17 bases remaining between them.

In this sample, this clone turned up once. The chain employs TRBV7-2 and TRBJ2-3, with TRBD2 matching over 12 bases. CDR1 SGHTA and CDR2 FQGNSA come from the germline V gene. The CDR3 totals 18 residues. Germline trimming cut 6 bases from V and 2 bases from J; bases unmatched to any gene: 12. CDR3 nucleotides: TGTGCCAGCAGACCAGTCCATGGACTAGCGGGGTACACAGATACGCAGTATTTT. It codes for CASRPVHGLAGYTDTQYF.

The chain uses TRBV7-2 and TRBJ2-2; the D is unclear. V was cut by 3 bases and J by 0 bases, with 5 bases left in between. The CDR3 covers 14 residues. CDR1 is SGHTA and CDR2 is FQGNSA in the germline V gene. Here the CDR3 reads CASSLNTNTGELFF. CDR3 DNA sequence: TGTGCCAGCAGCTTGAACACGAACACCGGGGAGCTGTTTTTT. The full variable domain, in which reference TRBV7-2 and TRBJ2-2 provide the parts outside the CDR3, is GAGVSQSPSNKVTEKGKDVELRCDPISGHTALYWYRQSLGQGLEFLIYFQGNSAPDKSGLPSDRFSAERTGGSVSTLTIQRTQQEDSAVYLCASSLNTNTGELFFGEGSRLTVL.

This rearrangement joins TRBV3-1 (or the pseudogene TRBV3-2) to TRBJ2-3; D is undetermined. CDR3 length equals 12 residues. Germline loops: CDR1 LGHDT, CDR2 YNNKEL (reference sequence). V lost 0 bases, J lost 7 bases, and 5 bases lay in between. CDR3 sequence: CASSQDGNTQYF. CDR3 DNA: TGTGCCAGCAGCCAAGACGGTAATACGCAGTATTTT.

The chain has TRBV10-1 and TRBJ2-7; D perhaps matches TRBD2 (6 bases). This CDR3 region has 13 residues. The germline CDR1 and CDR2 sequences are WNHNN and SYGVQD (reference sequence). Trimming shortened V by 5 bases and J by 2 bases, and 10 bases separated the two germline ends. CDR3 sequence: CASSFGGTYEQYF. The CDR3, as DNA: TGCGCCAGCAGTTTCGGGGGAACCTACGAGCAGTACTTC.

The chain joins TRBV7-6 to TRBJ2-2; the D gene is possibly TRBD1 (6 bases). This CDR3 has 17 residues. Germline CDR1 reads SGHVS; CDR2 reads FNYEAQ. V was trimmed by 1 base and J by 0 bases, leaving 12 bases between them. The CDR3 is CASSLDNGQSNTGELFF. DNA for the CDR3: TGTGCCAGCAGCTTAGACAATGGACAGTCGAACACCGGGGAGCTGTTTTTT. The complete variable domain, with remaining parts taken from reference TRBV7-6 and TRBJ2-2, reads GAGVSQSPRYKVTKRGQDVALRCDPISGHVSLYWYRQALGQGPEFLTYFNYEAQQDKSGLPNDRFSAERPEGSISTLTIQRTEQRDSAMYRCASSLDNGQSNTGELFFGEGSRLTVL.